This is a list of T cell receptor beta chains from one sample in a study of blood T cell repertoires in COVID-19. Clones were read by immunoSEQ multiplex PCR, and TCRdb kept only the in-frame ones, dropping some. The table includes around 130,000 clones, about 85% detected once. Sequencing was performed on peripheral blood. Receptors originate from a man aged 55 to 69 with acute or convalescent COVID-19. Both conserved end residues are part of each CDR3. The D gene is left open where the match is weak. Clone size is given for some rows only: seen once, a few or many times, or a class if the clone is expanded.

V: TRBV10-3
D: .
size: .
length: 13
J: TRBJ1-2
DNA: TGTGCCATCAGTGGGAAAAGCGACTATGGCTACACCTTC
CDR3: CAISGKSDYGYTF

V: TRBV28
D: .
size: .
length: 16
J: TRBJ2-2
DNA: TGTGCCAGCAGTCAACAGGGACTAAGTAACACCGGGGAGCTGTTTTTT
CDR3: CASSQQGLSNTGELFF

V: TRBV5-1
D: .
size: .
length: 15
J: TRBJ1-4
DNA: TGCGCCAGCAGCTTGGGCAGGGGCGAGAATGAAAAACTGTTTTTT
CDR3: CASSLGRGENEKLFF

V: TRBV11-1
D: .
size: once
length: 12
J: TRBJ2-7
DNA: TGTGCCAGCAGCCATCCGAACAACGAGCAGTACTTC
CDR3: CASSHPNNEQYF

V: TRBV5-1
D: .
size: .
length: 13
J: TRBJ2-2
DNA: TGCGCCAGCAGCCCGACTGTCACCGGGGAGCTGTTTTTT
CDR3: CASSPTVTGELFF

V: TRBV7-2
D: TRBD2
size: .
length: 14
J: TRBJ2-3
DNA: TGTGCCAGCGGAAGGACTAGCGCCACAGATACGCAGTATTTT
CDR3: CASGRTSATDTQYF

V: TRBV7-2
D: .
size: .
length: 17
J: TRBJ2-1
DNA: TGTGCCAGCAGCTCCATCCCCCCTCAGCGATACTACAATGAGCAGTTCTTC
CDR3: CASSSIPPQRYYNEQFF

V: TRBV24-1
D: .
size: .
length: 14
J: TRBJ2-1
DNA: TGTGCCACCAGTGATTGGAACGGGAGCAATGAGCAGTTCTTC
CDR3: CATSDWNGSNEQFF

V: TRBV7-2
D: TRBD1
size: .
length: 14
J: TRBJ1-6
DNA: TGTGCCAGCAGCTTACGCGACAGGGGTTCACCCCTCCACTTT
CDR3: CASSLRDRGSPLHF

V: TRBV2
D: TRBD2
size: .
length: 17
J: TRBJ2-1
DNA: TGTGCCAGCGAGGGACAGGGACTAGCGGGAGTTTTCAATGAGCAGTTCTTC
CDR3: CASEGQGLAGVFNEQFF

V: TRBV5-4
D: TRBD1
size: .
length: 13
J: TRBJ1-2
DNA: TGTGCCAGCAGCCGGGGACAGTTAACGGGCTACACCTTC
CDR3: CASSRGQLTGYTF

V: TRBV5-1
D: TRBD2
size: few
length: 15
J: TRBJ2-2
DNA: TGCGCCAGCAGCTTAACTAGCGGGAGTGGCGGGGAGCTGTTTTTT
CDR3: CASSLTSGSGGELFF

V: TRBV4-3
D: TRBD1
size: .
length: 18
J: TRBJ2-1
DNA: TGCGCCAGCAGCCAAGTTCCCCCACAGGGGGCGTCCTACAATGAGCAGTTCTTC
CDR3: CASSQVPPQGASYNEQFF

V: TRBV27
D: TRBD1
size: .
length: 13
J: TRBJ1-6
DNA: TGTGCCAGCAGCTCGACAGGGGAATCACCCCTCCACTTT
CDR3: CASSSTGESPLHF

V: TRBV20-1
D: .
size: .
length: 11
J: TRBJ2-5
DNA: TGCAGTGCCTCCGGGAGTGAGACCCAGTACTTC
CDR3: CSASGSETQYF

V: TRBV29-1
D: .
size: .
length: 16
J: TRBJ1-1
DNA: TGCAGCGTTGAAGATTCCGTATGGGGCTCGAACACTGAAGCTTTCTTT
CDR3: CSVEDSVWGSNTEAFF